The rows below give T cell receptor beta chains drawn from one sample of a study of cytomegalovirus exposure and HLA in healthy donors. Sequenced by immunoSEQ multiplex PCR; TCRdb stores in-frame clones only, minus some. The table has over 200,000 clones, 80% to 90% seen once. Sequencing was performed on PBMCs. The receptors here all came from a woman aged 18-29 years in good health and CMV-seronegative. Each CDR3 is given with its conserved first and last residue. The D gene is left open where the match is weak. Part of the rows lack a size; the others show once, few, many or a class for expanded clones.

v_call	d_call	j_call	clone_size	cdr3_aa	cdr3_nt
TRBV6-5	.	TRBJ2-7	.	CASSYSIGGLGYEQYF	TGTGCCAGCAGTTACTCGATTGGAGGGCTTGGATACGAGCAGTACTTC
TRBV21-1	.	TRBJ1-2	.	CASAGTGWDYGYTF	TGTGCCAGCGCCGGGACAGGGTGGGACTATGGCTACACCTTC
TRBV27	TRBD2	TRBJ2-1	.	CASSPPAGGLYNEQFF	TGTGCCAGCAGTCCCCCAGCGGGAGGGCTTTACAATGAGCAGTTCTTC
TRBV7-2	.	TRBJ1-1	.	CASSAQTMNTEAFF	TGTGCCAGCAGCGCACAGACGATGAACACTGAAGCTTTCTTT
TRBV28	.	TRBJ1-2	.	CASSLMEGAGGLLYGYTF	TGTGCCAGCAGTTTAATGGAAGGGGCCGGAGGGTTACTATATGGCTACACCTTC
TRBV12-2	.	TRBJ1-1	.	CASRLAGQENTEAFF	TGTGCAAGTCGCTTAGCGGGGCAGGAGAACACTGAAGCTTTCTTT
TRBV9	TRBD2	TRBJ2-3	once	CASSVEAGVRDTDTQYF	TGTGCCAGCAGCGTAGAAGCGGGAGTGAGGGACACAGATACGCAGTATTTT
TRBV11-2	.	TRBJ2-1	.	CASSLVSNAANEQFF	TGTGCCAGCAGCTTAGTTAGTAACGCCGCCAATGAGCAGTTCTTC
TRBV7-2	.	TRBJ1-2	.	CASSKGLSVGYTF	TGTGCCAGCAGCAAGGGACTCTCCGTTGGCTACACCTTC
TRBV28	TRBD1	TRBJ1-4	.	CASSLGGQGFFSAEKLFF	TGTGCCAGCAGTTTGGGGGGACAGGGATTTTTTAGCGCGGAAAAACTGTTTTTT
TRBV4-1	TRBD1	TRBJ1-4	once	CASGSGTAAATNEKLFF	TGCGCCAGCGGCTCCGGGACAGCAGCTGCAACTAATGAAAAACTGTTTTTT
TRBV5-6	.	TRBJ2-1	.	CASSEWDKEQFF	TGTGCCAGCAGCGAGTGGGACAAGGAACAGTTCTTC
TRBV19	.	TRBJ2-5	.	CASSIRGWETQYF	TGTGCCAGTAGTATTAGGGGATGGGAGACCCAGTACTTC
TRBV5-4	TRBD1	TRBJ2-2	.	CASRPGLGQNLAGELFF	TGTGCCAGCAGACCGGGGCTGGGACAGAACCTTGCCGGGGAGCTGTTTTTT
TRBV4-1	.	TRBJ1-4	.	CASSPRQATTNEKLFF	TGCGCCAGCAGCCCCCGACAGGCGACGACTAATGAAAAACTGTTTTTT
TRBV5-1	TRBD1	TRBJ1-1	.	CASSLAATGTEAFF	TGCGCCAGCAGCTTGGCGGCGACAGGGACTGAAGCTTTCTTT
TRBV27	.	TRBJ2-7	few	CASSSIPSYEQYF	TGTGCCAGCAGTTCAATCCCCTCCTACGAGCAGTACTTC
TRBV5-1	.	TRBJ2-7	once	CASSLRQSYEQYF	TGCGCCAGCAGCTTGCGACAGAGCTACGAGCAGTACTTC
TRBV27	TRBD2	TRBJ2-5	.	CASSTRAEGGPQETQYF	TGTGCCAGCAGTACGAGAGCGGAGGGAGGGCCGCAAGAGACCCAGTACTTC
TRBV6-6	.	TRBJ2-7	.	CASSLVSGSYEQYF	TGTGCCAGCAGTCTAGTGAGCGGTTCCTACGAGCAGTACTTC
TRBV15	TRBD1	TRBJ2-2	.	CATSRGLTGQGLTGELFF	TGTGCCACCAGCAGAGGACTCACGGGACAGGGGCTCACCGGGGAGCTGTTTTTT
TRBV13	TRBD2	TRBJ2-3	.	CASRPEPTSGSTDTQYF	TGTGCCAGCAGACCAGAACCGACTAGCGGAAGCACAGATACGCAGTATTTT
TRBV2	.	TRBJ1-2	.	CASSEGEVRANYGYTF	TGTGCCAGCAGTGAAGGAGAAGTCCGCGCGAACTATGGCTACACCTTC
TRBV19	TRBD1	TRBJ2-7	few	CASRVAGGDTYEQYF	TGTGCCAGTCGGGTTGCAGGGGGAGACACCTACGAGCAGTACTTC
TRBV20-1	.	TRBJ2-5	.	CSASRPGQYF	TGCAGTGCTAGCCGACCGGGCCAGTACTTC
TRBV5-6	.	TRBJ2-3	.	CASSFTPRGDTQYF	TGTGCCAGCAGCTTCACTCCAAGAGGAGATACGCAGTATTTT
TRBV6-1	.	TRBJ2-4	.	CASRPTQAKNIQYF	TGTGCCAGCAGACCGACTCAAGCCAAAAACATTCAGTACTTC
TRBV10-2	.	TRBJ2-1	.	CASSLASNEQFF	TGCGCCAGCAGCCTCGCCAGTAATGAGCAGTTCTTC
TRBV2	.	TRBJ1-1	.	CASTNGRGKNTEAFF	TGTGCCAGCACCAACGGACGGGGTAAGAACACTGAAGCTTTCTTT
TRBV6-6	TRBD2	TRBJ2-7	.	CASIGSGTSYEQYF	TGTGCCAGCATAGGTAGCGGGACTTCCTACGAGCAGTACTTC
TRBV2	.	TRBJ2-7	.	CASRRQGYEQYF	TGTGCCAGCAGACGCCAGGGATACGAGCAGTACTTC
TRBV27	TRBD1	TRBJ1-2	.	CASSYLPGQGTNYGYTF	TGTGCCAGCAGTTACTTACCGGGACAGGGGACTAACTATGGCTACACCTTC
TRBV19	.	TRBJ1-1	.	CASSIAHIGTEAFF	TGTGCCAGTAGTATAGCGCACATCGGGACTGAAGCTTTCTTT
TRBV2	TRBD2	TRBJ2-1	.	CASSSPSGPDNEQFF	TGTGCCAGCAGCAGCCCTAGCGGGCCCGACAATGAGCAGTTCTTC
TRBV4-1	.	TRBJ2-2	.	CASSQSEAGIITELFF	TGCGCCAGCAGCCAAAGCGAGGCAGGGATAATTACGGAGCTGTTTTTT
TRBV5-6	TRBD2	TRBJ2-6	once	CASSLGLAGVFSGANVLTF	TGTGCCAGCAGCTTGGGACTAGCGGGAGTATTTTCTGGGGCCAACGTCCTGACTTTC
TRBV5-6	.	TRBJ1-5	.	CASSPPRERTTRSNQPQHF	TGTGCCAGCAGCCCACCCCGGGAGAGAACAACCAGAAGCAATCAGCCCCAGCATTTT
TRBV29-1	.	TRBJ2-7	few	CSVHRSGEQYF	TGCAGCGTTCACCGGTCAGGCGAGCAGTACTTC
TRBV5-4	TRBD1	TRBJ2-7	.	CASSSGGSYEQYF	TGTGCCAGCAGCTCAGGGGGCTCCTACGAGCAGTACTTC
TRBV28	TRBD1	TRBJ2-5	.	CASAGDSVQETQYF	TGTGCCAGCGCCGGGGACAGCGTCCAAGAGACCCAGTACTTC